Listed below are T cell receptor beta chains from one sample, sequenced in a study of T-cell reconstitution after alpha-beta-depleted transplantation in children. TCRdb itself ran the PCR reads through MiXCR, one entry per CDR3 protein. The profile shows around 410,000 distinct CDR3 sequences, 11% of them singletons. Specimen: PBMCs from the stem cell graft donor, collected from the stem cell graft. These receptors all stem from a human donor who donated a stem cell graft to a child with acute myeloid leukemia. The CDR3 runs from the conserved cysteine through the conserved F or W. A D gene is named only where the DNA matches it firmly. Clone size appears in some rows only: once, few, many, or a class for an expanded clone.

cdr3_nt: TGTGCCAGCAGCGTACCGGGACGGAGTTTGGATACGCAGTATTTT
cdr3_aa: CASSVPGRSLDTQYF
v_call: TRBV5-5
clone_size: -
j_call: TRBJ2-3
d_call: -

cdr3_nt: TGTGCCAGCAGTTTACTAGCGGGAGGGGGCCAAGAGACCCAGTACTTC
cdr3_aa: CASSLLAGGGQETQYF
v_call: TRBV7-6
clone_size: -
j_call: TRBJ2-5
d_call: TRBD2

cdr3_nt: TGCAGTGCTAGTCCAGGGTCGGCCTACAATGAGCAGTTCTTC
cdr3_aa: CSASPGSAYNEQFF
v_call: TRBV20-1
clone_size: few
j_call: TRBJ2-1
d_call: -

cdr3_nt: TGTGCCAGCAGCTTAGGGTCTCTCTCTGGAAACACCATATATTTT
cdr3_aa: CASSLGSLSGNTIYF
v_call: TRBV7-6
clone_size: -
j_call: TRBJ1-3
d_call: -

cdr3_nt: TGTGCCAGCAGCGTAGGGTGGGGTGGAGAGACCCAGTACTTC
cdr3_aa: CASSVGWGGETQYF
v_call: TRBV9
clone_size: -
j_call: TRBJ2-5
d_call: -

cdr3_nt: TGCAGCGTTGTGTACAGGGGGCTCGGAAACACCATATATTTT
cdr3_aa: CSVVYRGLGNTIYF
v_call: TRBV29-1
clone_size: -
j_call: TRBJ1-3
d_call: TRBD1

cdr3_nt: TGCGCCAGCAGCTTGGAGGGCGATGAGCAGTTCTTC
cdr3_aa: CASSLEGDEQFF
v_call: TRBV5-1
clone_size: many
j_call: TRBJ2-1
d_call: -

cdr3_nt: TGTGCCAGCAGCGTTCAGGGTTCGAACACTGAAGCTTTCTTT
cdr3_aa: CASSVQGSNTEAFF
v_call: TRBV7-6
clone_size: many
j_call: TRBJ1-1
d_call: -

cdr3_nt: TGTGCCAGCACTGGACCCGGACTAGCAGATCTTAGCTCCTACAATGAGCAGTTCTTC
cdr3_aa: CASTGPGLADLSSYNEQFF
v_call: TRBV6-1
clone_size: few
j_call: TRBJ2-1
d_call: TRBD2

cdr3_nt: TGCAGTGCTGGCAGGGGGCTTCAAGAGACCCAGTACTTC
cdr3_aa: CSAGRGLQETQYF
v_call: TRBV20-1
clone_size: many
j_call: TRBJ2-5
d_call: TRBD1

cdr3_nt: TGCGCCAGCAGACAGACAGATATTGAAGCTTTCTTT
cdr3_aa: CASRQTDIEAFF
v_call: TRBV5-1
clone_size: -
j_call: TRBJ1-1
d_call: -

cdr3_nt: TGCAGTGCTAGTAGGAGTTTGAGAGTAGCTAGGTCGGAGACCCAGTACTTC
cdr3_aa: CSASRSLRVARSETQYF
v_call: TRBV20-1
clone_size: -
j_call: TRBJ2-5
d_call: -

cdr3_nt: TGCAGTGCTAGAGAAGGTCGAGATTACGAGCAGTACTTC
cdr3_aa: CSAREGRDYEQYF
v_call: TRBV20-1
clone_size: -
j_call: TRBJ2-7
d_call: -

cdr3_nt: TGTGCCAGCTCACGACCGGGCGCCACTGAAGCTTTCTTT
cdr3_aa: CASSRPGATEAFF
v_call: TRBV18
clone_size: -
j_call: TRBJ1-1
d_call: -

cdr3_nt: TGTGCCAGCAGCCCTCATTCATCGGACGGTAGGGCCCAGTACTTC
cdr3_aa: CASSPHSSDGRAQYF
v_call: TRBV11-2
clone_size: -
j_call: TRBJ2-5
d_call: -

cdr3_nt: TGCGCCAGCAGCCCTGATGCGATAGCGGGGGGCTCCGTACAAGAGACCCAGTACTTC
cdr3_aa: CASSPDAIAGGSVQETQYF
v_call: TRBV5-1
clone_size: -
j_call: TRBJ2-5
d_call: TRBD2

cdr3_nt: TGTGCTAGTGGTTTGGCACCCGGAGTACAGGGGGCGCAAGGGGCCAACGTCCTGACTTTC
cdr3_aa: CASGLAPGVQGAQGANVLTF
v_call: TRBV12-5
clone_size: -
j_call: TRBJ2-6
d_call: TRBD1

cdr3_nt: TGTGCCAGCACTTTTGGACTGGCTCGTAACAATGAGCAGTTCTTC
cdr3_aa: CASTFGLARNNEQFF
v_call: TRBV12-3/TRBV12-4
clone_size: few
j_call: TRBJ2-1
d_call: -

cdr3_nt: TGTGCCACCAGCACCCGTCGCGGGGGGGCTGAAAATACGCAGTATTTT
cdr3_aa: CATSTRRGGAENTQYF
v_call: TRBV15
clone_size: few
j_call: TRBJ2-3
d_call: TRBD2

cdr3_nt: TGCAGCGCCAGAGATACAGGACACACAGATACGCAGTATTTT
cdr3_aa: CSARDTGHTDTQYF
v_call: TRBV29-1
clone_size: -
j_call: TRBJ2-3
d_call: -

cdr3_nt: TGTGCCAGCAGCTTGATTGGGTTGGAGCAGTTCTTC
cdr3_aa: CASSLIGLEQFF
v_call: TRBV5-6
clone_size: few
j_call: TRBJ2-1
d_call: -

cdr3_nt: TGTGCCAGCAGGTCTAGCGGCGATTACAATGAGCAGTTCTTC
cdr3_aa: CASRSSGDYNEQFF
v_call: TRBV7-9
clone_size: few
j_call: TRBJ2-1
d_call: TRBD2

cdr3_nt: TGCAGTGGATCGTCGGGGCAACTAGGATACTCAGATACGCAGTATTTT
cdr3_aa: CSGSSGQLGYSDTQYF
v_call: TRBV20-1
clone_size: -
j_call: TRBJ2-3
d_call: -

cdr3_nt: TGCGCCAGCAGCCCCGATGGAAGGCTAGCGGGGGTTGAGCAGTTCTTC
cdr3_aa: CASSPDGRLAGVEQFF
v_call: TRBV5-1
clone_size: -
j_call: TRBJ2-1
d_call: TRBD2

cdr3_nt: TGTGCCTGGAGTGTAAGTGGGCGTGCAGATACGCAGTATTTT
cdr3_aa: CAWSVSGRADTQYF
v_call: TRBV30
clone_size: -
j_call: TRBJ2-3
d_call: -

cdr3_nt: TGCAGTGCTAGAGGGGGAGGAATCGGGGAAACCACACTTAGAGAGCAGTTCTTC
cdr3_aa: CSARGGGIGETTLREQFF
v_call: TRBV20-1
clone_size: -
j_call: TRBJ2-1
d_call: -

cdr3_nt: TGTGCCAGCAGCCAAAGACAGGGCAGCGGCTACACCTTC
cdr3_aa: CASSQRQGSGYTF
v_call: TRBV7-2
clone_size: few
j_call: TRBJ1-2
d_call: TRBD1

cdr3_nt: TGTGCCAGCAGTTTCGGGCCGTTCTCCTACGAGCAGTACTTC
cdr3_aa: CASSFGPFSYEQYF
v_call: TRBV12-3/TRBV12-4
clone_size: few
j_call: TRBJ2-7
d_call: -

cdr3_nt: TGCAGTGCTAGAGTGGCGCAGTTGCGCTACGAGCAGTACTTC
cdr3_aa: CSARVAQLRYEQYF
v_call: TRBV20-1
clone_size: -
j_call: TRBJ2-7
d_call: -

cdr3_nt: TGTGCCAGCAGTCCTGGACAGGGCGACGAGCAGTACTTC
cdr3_aa: CASSPGQGDEQYF
v_call: TRBV12-3/TRBV12-4
clone_size: many
j_call: TRBJ2-7
d_call: TRBD1

cdr3_nt: TGCAGTGCAGGAGATTCCGGGGAGCTGTTTTTT
cdr3_aa: CSAGDSGELFF
v_call: TRBV20-1
clone_size: many
j_call: TRBJ2-2
d_call: -

cdr3_nt: TGTGCCAGCAGTGAAAGGAACCCGGGCCCCCGGGAGACCCAGTACTTC
cdr3_aa: CASSERNPGPRETQYF
v_call: TRBV6-1
clone_size: -
j_call: TRBJ2-5
d_call: -

cdr3_nt: TGTGCCAGCAGTTACTCGAAAACCAGCGATGGGGGCTACACCTTC
cdr3_aa: CASSYSKTSDGGYTF
v_call: TRBV6-5
clone_size: -
j_call: TRBJ1-2
d_call: -

cdr3_nt: TGTGCCAGCCGAACTAGTTCTCTAGAGACCCAGTACTTC
cdr3_aa: CASRTSSLETQYF
v_call: TRBV12-3/TRBV12-4
clone_size: -
j_call: TRBJ2-5
d_call: -

cdr3_nt: TGCGCCAGCAAAGGGTCAGGGGGCGCGGTAAGAGAGACCCAGTACTTC
cdr3_aa: CASKGSGGAVRETQYF
v_call: TRBV5-1
clone_size: -
j_call: TRBJ2-5
d_call: TRBD1

cdr3_nt: TGTGCCAGCAGCTTGATGGAGAGAAACTATGGCTACACCTTC
cdr3_aa: CASSLMERNYGYTF
v_call: TRBV5-6
clone_size: few
j_call: TRBJ1-2
d_call: -

cdr3_nt: TGCGCCAGCAGCTCTGGCGGGTACGTCGGGGAGCTGTTTTTT
cdr3_aa: CASSSGGYVGELFF
v_call: TRBV5-1
clone_size: -
j_call: TRBJ2-2
d_call: -

cdr3_nt: TGTGCCAGCAGTCTGACTAGCGGGGGGGCCCGCGAGCAGTTCTTC
cdr3_aa: CASSLTSGGAREQFF
v_call: TRBV6-1
clone_size: -
j_call: TRBJ2-1
d_call: TRBD2

cdr3_nt: TGTGCCAGTAGTGTGGAACACTATGGCTACACCTTC
cdr3_aa: CASSVEHYGYTF
v_call: TRBV19
clone_size: few
j_call: TRBJ1-2
d_call: -

cdr3_nt: TGTGCCACCAGTAGCGTGGCCACCGGGGAGCTGTTTTTT
cdr3_aa: CATSSVATGELFF
v_call: TRBV24-1
clone_size: -
j_call: TRBJ2-2
d_call: -

cdr3_nt: TGCAGCGTTGAAGACCCGGTTTTTAGGGACATTCAGTACTTC
cdr3_aa: CSVEDPVFRDIQYF
v_call: TRBV29-1
clone_size: many
j_call: TRBJ2-4
d_call: -

cdr3_nt: TGCAGTGCCATCATGACAGGGGGCATGGATACGCAGTATTTT
cdr3_aa: CSAIMTGGMDTQYF
v_call: TRBV20-1
clone_size: -
j_call: TRBJ2-3
d_call: TRBD1

cdr3_nt: TGCAGTGCTAGTACTCTGACCGGAGAGACCCAGTACTTC
cdr3_aa: CSASTLTGETQYF
v_call: TRBV20-1
clone_size: few
j_call: TRBJ2-5
d_call: -

cdr3_nt: TGTGCCAGTAGTTCCAGACAGGGTGGTCAGCCCCAGCATTTT
cdr3_aa: CASSSRQGGQPQHF
v_call: TRBV19
clone_size: -
j_call: TRBJ1-5
d_call: TRBD1

cdr3_nt: TGCAGCGTTTCTCGACATGAGGACTACGAGCAGTACTTC
cdr3_aa: CSVSRHEDYEQYF
v_call: TRBV29-1
clone_size: once
j_call: TRBJ2-7
d_call: -